The sequence of this T cell receptor beta chain was determined in a study of molecular identifiers for immune sequencing clone quantification. Germline V lookup: CDR1 SGDLS, CDR2 YYNGEE. The CDR3 has 12 amino acids. V lost 2 bases and J 3 bases, leaving 3 bases between the germline ends. Via MiXCR, TCRdb re-called the PCR reads, giving one row per CDR3 protein. The top ten hold about 9.7% of the sample, which has about 98,000 distinct CDR3 sequences, under 40% seen once. This sequence joins TRBV9 and TRBJ2-1; the D is unclear. The source is a human donor in good health. Some libraries in this study had Jurkat cell RNA spiked in. The material sequenced was naive CD8+ T cells from blood, with Jurkat cell RNA spiked in. As for subset: FACS-sorted CD8+CD4-CCR7+CD45RA+ naive T cells. The CDR3: CASSVGYNEQFF. Written as DNA, the CDR3 is TGTGCCAGCAGCGTTGGCTACAATGAGCAGTTCTTC.